The T cell receptor beta chain under discussion was sequenced for a study of T cell changes during pregnancy in multiple sclerosis (dated by TCRdb to the late 2010s). In terms of the full investigation: In women with multiple sclerosis, the researchers looked at how the T cell repertoire shifted as pregnancy progressed.

The library was generated by the immunoSEQ multiplex PCR assay. Entries here come from immuneACCESS through TCRdb and include only in-frame sequences with V and J called. Some clones fail to appear in such tables; in the studies checked, an unresolved V gene covers under half of the shortfall, and the cause of the remainder is unknown. The sample table holds over 60,000 clones, of which 90% to 95% were seen once. The ten largest account for 1% of the sample. The CDR3 numbers 15 residues from cysteine through phenylalanine. Only the CDR3 DNA is retained, 45 bases long and in frame from the first base. The junction shows trimming of 2 bases on V and 3 bases on J, plus 10 bases between the germline ends. In the germline V gene, CDR1 corresponds to SGHVS and CDR2 to FQNEAQ. Notes on this clone: The specificity of this receptor is unknown. No much larger clonotype is one base removed from it; base qualities were not supplied.

The clonotype was recovered from a female donor with multiple sclerosis, enrolled in a pregnancy study. The rearrangement joined TRBV7-8 to TRBJ2-2; no D gene can be assigned with confidence. The source material was peripheral blood, sampled in the first trimester of pregnancy. The CDR3 loop reads CASSLSEHYTGELFF. The sequence in DNA is TGTGCCAGCAGCTTAAGTGAGCACTACACCGGGGAGCTGTTTTTT.